These T cell receptor beta chains were read from a single sample in a study of OX40 agonist ivuxolimab in advanced cancers. The data were produced by immunoSEQ multiplex PCR, yet TCRdb's version contains in-frame clones alone and is incomplete. This sample has under 60,000 clones; approximately 91% occur once, and the top ten carry about 48%. This sample comprised CD4+ or CD8+ T cells sorted from blood, obtained in a trial of the OX40 agonist ivuxolimab. Receptor source: an adult with an advanced solid tumor such as melanoma, head and neck, liver or kidney cancer. CDR3s include the opening cysteine and the closing phenylalanine or tryptophan. A D gene is named only where the DNA matches it firmly. Not every row has a clone size; where given, it reads once, few, many or a size class.

d_gene: -
abundance: -
v_gene: TRBV9
j_gene: TRBJ2-1
CDR3aa: CASSPPVSDEQFF
CDR3nt: TGTGCCAGCAGCCCACCGGTATCGGATGAGCAGTTCTTC

d_gene: -
abundance: -
v_gene: TRBV7-9
j_gene: TRBJ2-3
CDR3aa: CASSTVWARAQYF
CDR3nt: TGTGCCAGCAGCACGGTCTGGGCTAGAGCGCAGTATTTT

d_gene: -
abundance: -
v_gene: TRBV2
j_gene: TRBJ2-7
CDR3aa: CASSEGAHEAYEQYF
CDR3nt: TGTGCCAGCAGTGAGGGGGCCCACGAGGCCTACGAGCAGTACTTC

d_gene: TRBD1
abundance: -
v_gene: TRBV9
j_gene: TRBJ1-2
CDR3aa: CASSLRLQGGTGPESRGYTF
CDR3nt: TGTGCCAGCAGCCTTCGACTCCAAGGAGGGACAGGGCCGGAATCGAGGGGCTACACCTTC

d_gene: -
abundance: -
v_gene: TRBV6-4
j_gene: TRBJ2-2
CDR3aa: CASTPEHLSAGELFF
CDR3nt: TGTGCCAGCACCCCGGAGCACCTCAGTGCCGGGGAGCTGTTTTTT

d_gene: -
abundance: -
v_gene: TRBV9
j_gene: TRBJ2-2
CDR3aa: CASQTPTGELFF
CDR3nt: TGTGCCAGCCAGACTCCCACCGGGGAGCTGTTTTTT

d_gene: TRBD1
abundance: few
v_gene: TRBV19
j_gene: TRBJ1-1
CDR3aa: CASSPRTGRGTEAFF
CDR3nt: TGTGCCAGTAGCCCTCGGACAGGGCGAGGGACTGAAGCTTTCTTT

d_gene: TRBD1
abundance: -
v_gene: TRBV25-1
j_gene: TRBJ2-1
CDR3aa: CASSESKGATYNEQFF
CDR3nt: TGTGCCAGCAGTGAAAGTAAGGGGGCGACCTACAATGAGCAGTTCTTC

d_gene: -
abundance: -
v_gene: TRBV7-9
j_gene: TRBJ2-3
CDR3aa: CASSTASTDTQYF
CDR3nt: TGTGCCAGCAGCACAGCAAGCACAGATACGCAGTATTTT

d_gene: TRBD1
abundance: -
v_gene: TRBV5-1
j_gene: TRBJ2-7
CDR3aa: CASSGQGYEQYF
CDR3nt: TGCGCCAGCAGTGGACAGGGTTACGAGCAGTACTTC

d_gene: -
abundance: few
v_gene: TRBV18
j_gene: TRBJ2-1
CDR3aa: CASSDVNRDPHNEQFF
CDR3nt: TGTGCCAGCTCAGACGTTAACCGGGACCCTCACAATGAGCAGTTCTTC

d_gene: -
abundance: -
v_gene: TRBV6-1
j_gene: TRBJ2-7
CDR3aa: CASSDSGTTIYEQYF
CDR3nt: TGTGCCAGCAGTGATTCCGGGACAACGATCTACGAGCAGTACTTC

d_gene: -
abundance: -
v_gene: TRBV9
j_gene: TRBJ2-7
CDR3aa: CASSAEVTYEQYF
CDR3nt: TGTGCCAGCAGCGCGGAGGTAACCTACGAGCAGTACTTC

d_gene: TRBD1
abundance: once
v_gene: TRBV18
j_gene: TRBJ1-1
CDR3aa: CASSPDTGVRTEAFF
CDR3nt: TGTGCCAGCTCACCAGACACAGGGGTTCGCACTGAAGCTTTCTTT

d_gene: -
abundance: -
v_gene: TRBV28
j_gene: TRBJ1-5
CDR3aa: CASGLGNQPQHF
CDR3nt: TGTGCCAGCGGGCTGGGCAATCAGCCCCAGCATTTT

d_gene: TRBD2
abundance: -
v_gene: TRBV11-2
j_gene: TRBJ2-5
CDR3aa: CASRPGTSGGLRETQYF
CDR3nt: TGTGCCAGCAGACCTGGGACTAGCGGGGGGCTCAGGGAGACCCAGTACTTC

d_gene: -
abundance: -
v_gene: TRBV7-9
j_gene: TRBJ2-1
CDR3aa: CASSPVSSYNEQFF
CDR3nt: TGTGCCAGCAGCCCGGTGAGCTCCTACAATGAGCAGTTCTTC

d_gene: -
abundance: -
v_gene: TRBV18
j_gene: TRBJ1-2
CDR3aa: CASSPGAGANGYTF
CDR3nt: TGTGCCAGCTCACCTGGGGCAGGGGCAAATGGCTACACCTTC

d_gene: TRBD2
abundance: -
v_gene: TRBV4-3
j_gene: TRBJ2-5
CDR3aa: CASSPSGGAETQYF
CDR3nt: TGCGCCAGCAGCCCGAGCGGGGGGGCCGAGACCCAGTACTTC

d_gene: TRBD1
abundance: -
v_gene: TRBV4-2
j_gene: TRBJ1-1
CDR3aa: CASSQGEGAPNTEAFF
CDR3nt: TGTGCCAGCAGCCAAGGGGAGGGGGCGCCGAACACTGAAGCTTTCTTT

d_gene: -
abundance: -
v_gene: TRBV6-5
j_gene: TRBJ2-7
CDR3aa: CASSYNRSPGEQYF
CDR3nt: TGTGCCAGCAGTTACAATAGATCCCCCGGCGAGCAGTACTTC

d_gene: TRBD2
abundance: -
v_gene: TRBV2
j_gene: TRBJ2-3
CDR3aa: CASSGKREGLTDTQYF
CDR3nt: TGTGCCAGCAGTGGAAAGCGGGAGGGCCTGACAGATACGCAGTATTTT

d_gene: -
abundance: -
v_gene: TRBV4-3
j_gene: TRBJ2-1
CDR3aa: CASSQTNLISSDEQFF
CDR3nt: TGCGCCAGCAGCCAAACAAACCTGATCTCCTCCGATGAGCAGTTCTTC

d_gene: -
abundance: -
v_gene: TRBV28
j_gene: TRBJ2-1
CDR3aa: CASSRAGTYNEQFF
CDR3nt: TGTGCCAGCAGCCGCGCCGGAACCTACAATGAGCAGTTCTTC

d_gene: TRBD2
abundance: -
v_gene: TRBV9
j_gene: TRBJ2-7
CDR3aa: CASSPRLAGGLYEQYF
CDR3nt: TGTGCCAGCAGCCCCCGACTAGCGGGGGGTCTATACGAGCAGTACTTC

d_gene: -
abundance: -
v_gene: TRBV14
j_gene: TRBJ2-3
CDR3aa: CASSQIGGRADTQYF
CDR3nt: TGTGCCAGCAGCCAAATCGGGGGGCGCGCAGATACGCAGTATTTT

d_gene: -
abundance: -
v_gene: TRBV28
j_gene: TRBJ1-2
CDR3aa: CASSEVTVGSGYTF
CDR3nt: TGTGCCAGCAGTGAAGTAACAGTAGGGAGCGGCTACACCTTC

d_gene: TRBD1
abundance: -
v_gene: TRBV28
j_gene: TRBJ1-5
CDR3aa: CASSFPGTGVGQPQHF
CDR3nt: TGTGCCAGCAGTTTCCCCGGGACAGGGGTGGGTCAGCCCCAGCATTTT

d_gene: -
abundance: -
v_gene: TRBV7-8
j_gene: TRBJ1-4
CDR3aa: CASSLEGLDGKLFF
CDR3nt: TGTGCCAGCAGCTTAGAGGGCTTGGACGGAAAACTGTTTTTT

d_gene: TRBD2
abundance: few
v_gene: TRBV6-4
j_gene: TRBJ2-3
CDR3aa: CASSGTSGGTDTQYF
CDR3nt: TGTGCCAGCAGTGGGACTAGCGGGGGCACAGATACGCAGTATTTT

d_gene: -
abundance: -
v_gene: TRBV11-2
j_gene: TRBJ1-3
CDR3aa: CASSFGFSTGNTIYF
CDR3nt: TGTGCCAGCAGCTTTGGGTTCTCCACTGGAAACACCATATATTTT

d_gene: TRBD1
abundance: -
v_gene: TRBV11-3
j_gene: TRBJ1-1
CDR3aa: CASSSRTGRTFF
CDR3nt: TGTGCCAGCAGCTCAAGGACAGGGAGGACTTTCTTT

d_gene: -
abundance: -
v_gene: TRBV9
j_gene: TRBJ2-3
CDR3aa: CASSADATDTQYF
CDR3nt: TGTGCCAGCTCCGCCGATGCCACAGATACGCAGTATTTT

d_gene: -
abundance: -
v_gene: TRBV18
j_gene: TRBJ2-7
CDR3aa: CASSSRLGEGEQYF
CDR3nt: TGTGCCAGCTCATCCCGACTCGGCGAAGGGGAGCAGTACTTC

d_gene: -
abundance: -
v_gene: TRBV6-6
j_gene: TRBJ1-2
CDR3aa: CASSRDTTYGYTF
CDR3nt: TGTGCCAGCTCCCGGGACACCACCTATGGCTACACCTTC

d_gene: -
abundance: -
v_gene: TRBV28
j_gene: TRBJ2-2
CDR3aa: CASRFTSRTTNTGELFF
CDR3nt: TGTGCCAGCAGATTCACGAGCCGGACTACGAACACCGGGGAGCTGTTTTTT

d_gene: TRBD2
abundance: -
v_gene: TRBV5-8
j_gene: TRBJ2-3
CDR3aa: CASSLGLAGADTQYF
CDR3nt: TGTGCCAGCAGCTTAGGACTAGCGGGAGCTGATACGCAGTATTTT

d_gene: TRBD1
abundance: -
v_gene: TRBV2
j_gene: TRBJ1-5
CDR3aa: CASNYDRAQPQHF
CDR3nt: TGTGCCAGCAACTACGACAGGGCCCAGCCCCAGCATTTT

d_gene: -
abundance: -
v_gene: TRBV30
j_gene: TRBJ2-1
CDR3aa: CAWGILGSYNEQFF
CDR3nt: TGTGCCTGGGGGATACTAGGCTCCTACAATGAGCAGTTCTTC

d_gene: -
abundance: -
v_gene: TRBV7-9
j_gene: TRBJ1-3
CDR3aa: CASSFMGVTGNTIYF
CDR3nt: TGTGCCAGCAGCTTTATGGGAGTTACTGGAAACACCATATATTTT

d_gene: TRBD2
abundance: -
v_gene: TRBV9
j_gene: TRBJ2-1
CDR3aa: CASSGPSGYNEQFF
CDR3nt: TGTGCCAGCAGCGGACCTAGCGGCTACAATGAGCAGTTCTTC

d_gene: -
abundance: few
v_gene: TRBV15
j_gene: TRBJ1-1
CDR3aa: CASSWTVNTEAFF
CDR3nt: TGTGCCAGCAGCTGGACAGTGAACACTGAAGCTTTCTTT

d_gene: -
abundance: -
v_gene: TRBV2
j_gene: TRBJ1-5
CDR3aa: CASSVGRTSNQPQHF
CDR3nt: TGTGCCAGCAGTGTAGGCAGAACCTCTAATCAGCCCCAGCATTTT

d_gene: -
abundance: -
v_gene: TRBV6-5
j_gene: TRBJ2-7
CDR3aa: CASSYGAGGTYEQYF
CDR3nt: TGTGCCAGCAGTTACGGAGCGGGCGGAACCTACGAGCAGTACTTC

d_gene: -
abundance: -
v_gene: TRBV7-9
j_gene: TRBJ2-7
CDR3aa: CASSLTAGTIYEQYF
CDR3nt: TGTGCCAGCAGCTTAACTGCAGGGACAATCTACGAGCAGTACTTC

d_gene: -
abundance: once
v_gene: TRBV27
j_gene: TRBJ1-6
CDR3aa: CASGLSSYNSPLHF
CDR3nt: TGTGCCAGCGGATTGAGCTCCTATAATTCACCCCTCCACTTT